The 19 T cell receptor beta chains below were found in one sample sequenced in a study of T cells in Graves' hyperthyroidism and ophthalmopathy. Amplification of TCR beta CDR3 regions used RNA as the template. The HTBI primer set drove a first-round RT-PCR of the TCR CDR3. Using its own MiXCR run on the multiplex PCR reads, TCRdb lists one record per CDR3 protein. The table records 270,000 or so distinct CDR3 sequences, 25% to 30% of them present only once. Specimen: blood. Receptor source: a man aged 40-55 years with Graves' hyperthyroidism that later progressed to Graves' ophthalmopathy.

This clonotype came up many times. A much more abundant neighbour one base away suggests this may be a read error. The chain has TRBV2 and TRBJ1-1; D gene ambiguous. This CDR3 is built from 16 residues. The germline gives CDR1 SNHLY, CDR2 FYNNEI. CDR3 sequence: CTSSELRFSPNTEAFF. In nucleotides, the CDR3 is TGTACCAGCAGTGAGTTAAGGTTTTCCCCGAACACTGAAGCTTTCTTT.

This clonotype was seen many times. The chain employs TRBV5-1 and TRBJ1-1; no definite D call. The germline gives CDR1 SGHRS, CDR2 YFSETQ. V lost 0 bases to trimming and J lost 7 bases, with 10 bases between them. The CDR3 has 13 amino acids. CDR3 sequence (DNA): TGCGCCAGCAGCTTGGGTGGGGAGAATGAAGCTTTCTTT. This sequence encodes CASSLGGENEAFF.

This clonotype was detected a few times. The chain is built from TRBV28 and TRBJ1-2, with a tentative D call TRBD1 (6 bases). From germline, CDR1 is MDHEN and CDR2 SYDVKM. This CDR3 region has 18 residues. The V end was cut by 2 bases, the J end by 4 bases, with 23 bases between. CDR3 loop: CASSLGQGSFGLLYGYTF. In DNA, the CDR3 is TGTGCCAGCAGTTTAGGGCAGGGGAGTTTCGGTCTTCTCTATGGCTACACCTTC.

This clonotype occurred many times. The rearrangement links TRBV18 to TRBJ1-6, with 9 bases lining up with TRBD1. CDR3 length: 14 amino acids. The junction had 4 bases not matched to a gene; V was cut back by 2 bases and J by 11 bases. Germline-derived CDR1 and CDR2 are KGHSH and LQKENI. The CDR3 here is CASSPEGQGTPLHF. The DNA of the CDR3 is TGTGCCAGCTCACCAGAGGGACAGGGAACACCCCTCCACTTT.

This clonotype was detected ten times or more. V and J are TRBV18 and TRBJ2-5; 13 bases match TRBD2. With 6 bases clipped from V and 6 bases from J, the junction kept 7 bases outside the gene matches. CDR3 length: 15 residues. The V gene's germline CDR1 is KGHSH and CDR2 LQKENI. This chain's CDR3 is CASSRGLAGEQTQYF. Written as DNA, the CDR3 is TGTGCCAGCTCCCGAGGACTAGCGGGAGAACAGACCCAGTACTTC.

In this sample, this clonotype turned up many times. V usage is TRBV5-1 and J usage is TRBJ2-2, with D possibly TRBD2 on 6 matching bases. The CDR3 loop spans 14 amino acids. Trimming pared 4 bases from V and 5 bases from J, leaving 12 bases between. Per the germline V gene, CDR1 is SGHRS and CDR2 is YFSETQ. The CDR3 DNA follows: TGCGCCAGCAGCGTCGGGAGCCGGACCGGGGAGCTGTTTTTT. Translating it yields CASSVGSRTGELFF.

J is TRBJ2-5 and V is TRBV7-2; D remains ambiguous. CDR3 length equals 15 residues. V was pared by 5 bases and J by 5 bases, with 18 bases between. Germline CDR1 is SGHTA and CDR2 is FQGNSA. DNA of the CDR3: TGTGCCAGCAGCAAAAGGCTAGGTGACGGGGAGACCCAGTACTTC. This sequence encodes CASSKRLGDGETQYF.

The sample holds a few counts of this clonotype. The chain joins TRBV6-1 to TRBJ1-1, with D possibly TRBD1 on 5 matching bases. Trimming left V 5 bases short and J 7 bases short, with 11 bases between. The germline V gene encodes CDR1 MNHNS and CDR2 SASEGT. This CDR3 is built from 12 residues. The CDR3 is CASSKGTGEAFF. CDR3 nucleotide sequence: TGTGCCAGCAGTAAAGGGACGGGTGAAGCTTTCTTT.

This clonotype was seen repeatedly, ten times or more. The chain employs TRBV11-2 and TRBJ2-5; 10 bases are a match to TRBD2. This CDR3 comprises 18 residues. The germline CDR1 and CDR2 sequences are SGHAT and FQNNGV. V shed 0 bases and J 5 bases; nucleotides not matched to a gene: 12. CDR3 DNA sequence: TGTGCCAGCAGCTTAGACTTAGCGGGAGGCGTCCAGGTCGAGACCCAGTACTTC. Protein: CASSLDLAGGVQVETQYF.

This clonotype was seen many times. This chain links TRBV6-2 or TRBV6-3 with TRBJ2-3; D might be TRBD1 or TRBD2, each matching 5 bases. Germline V gene lookup returns CDR1 MNHEY and CDR2 SVGEGT. Between the trimmed V and J ends, which lost 4 bases and 4 bases, there was a span of 18 bases. The CDR3 sequence is 16 residues long. CDR3 in amino acids: CASSSRDQEWADTQYF. The CDR3 nucleotides are TGTGCCAGCAGTTCCCGGGACCAAGAATGGGCAGATACGCAGTATTTT.

This clonotype was seen many times. V and J are TRBV28 and TRBJ2-6; TRBD1 matches at 7 bases. Germline CDR1 is MDHEN and CDR2 is SYDVKM. This CDR3 has 16 residues. V was pared by 4 bases and J by 1 base, with 4 bases of the junction left unmatched. The CDR3: CASSSPRGSGANVLTF. The DNA for the CDR3 is TGTGCCAGCAGTTCCCCCAGGGGGTCTGGGGCCAACGTCCTGACTTTC.

This clonotype was detected ten times or more. This rearrangement joins TRBV7-2 to TRBJ2-2; 7 nucleotides match TRBD2. Losses at the gene ends were 9 bases for V and 1 base for J; bases not matched to a gene: 2. CDR3 size: 13 residues. Germline CDR1 SGHTA, CDR2 FQGNSA. CDR3 sequence: CARIAGNTGELFF. The CDR3 nucleotides are TGTGCCAGGATAGCGGGGAACACCGGGGAGCTGTTTTTT.

The V call is TRBV7-2, the J call TRBJ2-7; 9 bases match TRBD2. Germline V gives CDR1 SGHTA, CDR2 FQGNSA. J was trimmed by 0 bases and V by 8 bases; bases with no gene match: 5. The CDR3 has 14 amino acids. CDR3 in amino acids: CASRIAGASYEQYF. CDR3 bases: TGTGCCAGCCGAATAGCGGGGGCCTCCTACGAGCAGTACTTC.

At least ten counts were recorded for this clonotype. The chain couples TRBV12-3 or TRBV12-4 to TRBJ1-1; D uncertain. V was pared by 7 bases and J by 1 base, with 13 bases between. The CDR3 has 14 amino acids. The CDR3 is CASKTWTENTEAFF. CDR3 nucleotides: TGTGCCAGCAAAACCTGGACGGAGAACACTGAAGCTTTCTTT.

This clonotype was detected ten times or more. The chain links TRBV27 to TRBJ2-2; 14 bases agree with TRBD2. Germline trimming cut 5 bases from V and 0 bases from J; bases unmatched to any gene: 14. Germline V gene data show CDR1 as MNHEY and CDR2 as SMNVEV (reference sequence). CDR3 length: 21 amino acids. CDR3: CASSTSGLAGENGANTGELFF. CDR3 nucleotides: TGTGCCAGCAGTACATCGGGACTAGCGGGAGAAAACGGGGCGAACACCGGGGAGCTGTTTTTT.

This clonotype was seen ten or more times. The junction departs from the called germline gene at one end, perhaps through a read error. The rearrangement joins TRBV11-2 to TRBJ2-2, with D maybe TRBD2 (5 bases). CDR3 length: 12 amino acids. Germline loops: CDR1 SGHAT, CDR2 FQNNGV. The CDR3 bases are TGTGCCAGCAAGTCCGGCACCGGGGAGCTGCTTTTT. It specifies CASKSGTGELLF.

This clonotype was detected many times. The chain has TRBV7-2 and TRBJ1-1; a possible D gene is TRBD1 (6 bases). This CDR3 has 14 residues. Germline-derived CDR1 and CDR2 are SGHTA and FQGNSA. Trimming pared 1 base from V and 4 bases from J, leaving 10 bases between. CDR3 residues: CASSLVGGLTEAFF. The CDR3 nucleotides read TGTGCCAGCAGCTTAGTTGGGGGGCTCACTGAAGCTTTCTTT.

This clonotype has more than one count but fewer than ten. This chain connects TRBV13 to TRBJ1-1, with D unresolved. Germline assignment: CDR1 PRHDT and CDR2 FYEKMQ (reference sequence). CDR3 length equals 15 residues. The germline V and J ends were trimmed by 2 bases and 1 base, with 11 bases remaining between them. The CDR3 DNA follows: TGTGCCAGCAGCTTATGGGCAGTACCGAACACTGAAGCTTTCTTT. Amino acid sequence: CASSLWAVPNTEAFF.

This clonotype appeared many times. The chain links TRBV20-1 to TRBJ2-7, with TRBD2 matching over 7 bases. CDR3 length: 15 amino acids. V shed 4 bases, J shed 5 bases, and the junction held 14 bases outside the gene matches. Germline V gene lookup returns CDR1 DFQATT and CDR2 SNEGSKA (reference sequence). CDR3 protein: CSAKDLRGSKDEQYF. The CDR3 DNA reads TGCAGTGCTAAAGATCTCCGCGGGAGCAAGGACGAGCAGTACTTC.